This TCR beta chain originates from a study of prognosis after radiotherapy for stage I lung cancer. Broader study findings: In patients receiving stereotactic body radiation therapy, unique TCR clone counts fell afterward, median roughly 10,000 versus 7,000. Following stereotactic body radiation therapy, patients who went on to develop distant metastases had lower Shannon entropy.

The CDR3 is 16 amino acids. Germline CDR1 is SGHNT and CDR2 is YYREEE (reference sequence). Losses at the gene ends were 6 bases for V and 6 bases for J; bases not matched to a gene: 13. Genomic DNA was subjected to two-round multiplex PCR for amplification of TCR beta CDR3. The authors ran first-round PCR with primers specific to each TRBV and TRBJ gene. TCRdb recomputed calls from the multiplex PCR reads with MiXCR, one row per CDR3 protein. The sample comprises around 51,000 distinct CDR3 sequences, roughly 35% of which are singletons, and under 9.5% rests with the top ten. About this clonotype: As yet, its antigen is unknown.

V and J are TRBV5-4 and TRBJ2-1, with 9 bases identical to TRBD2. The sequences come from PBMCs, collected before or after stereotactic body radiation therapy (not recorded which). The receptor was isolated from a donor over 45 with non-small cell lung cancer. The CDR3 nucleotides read TGTGCCAGCACCGGCGGGAGGGCCGGGATTTTCAATGAGCAGTTCTTC. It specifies CASTGGRAGIFNEQFF.